Shown below are 25 T cell receptor beta chains from a single sample sequenced in a study of T cell changes during pregnancy in multiple sclerosis. The assay was immunoSEQ multiplex PCR, and TCRdb's table has in-frame clones only and misses some. The table includes tens of thousands of clones, more than 90% detected once. Sequenced here: CD8+ T cells from peripheral blood mononuclear cells, sampled before pregnancy. The receptors were sampled from a female donor with multiple sclerosis, enrolled in a pregnancy study.

This clone was seen only a few times. The gene calls are TRBV6-6 and TRBJ1-1, with 8 nucleotides matching TRBD1. The germline gives CDR1 MNHNY, CDR2 SVGAGI (reference sequence). With V trimmed by 0 bases and J by 11 bases, 11 bases remained unmatched. The CDR3 covers 15 residues. The DNA for the CDR3 is TGTGCCAGCAGTTACTCCCCCCAGGGGGCGCAGGGGGCTTTCTTT. It codes for CASSYSPQGAQGAFF.

The chain joins TRBV7-2 to TRBJ1-1, with no clear D. The CDR3 has 15 residues. CDR1 is SGHTA and CDR2 is FQGNSA in the germline V gene. V lost 1 base, J lost 1 base, and 10 bases lay in between. The CDR3 DNA reads as TGTGCCAGCAGCTTAGAGACAATTAAGAACACTGAAGCTTTCTTT. It specifies CASSLETIKNTEAFF. Full variable domain (missing parts from reference TRBV7-2 and TRBJ1-1): GAGVSQSPSNKVTEKGKDVELRCDPISGHTALYWYRQSLGQGLEFLIYFQGNSAPDKSGLPSDRFSAERTGGSVSTLTIQRTQQEDSAVYLCASSLETIKNTEAFFGQGTRLTVV.

This clone is a singleton in its sample. This sequence joins TRBV5-1 and TRBJ1-3; TRBD1 matches 8 bases. Losses at the gene ends were 1 base for V and 4 bases for J; bases not matched to a gene: 7. Germline assignment: CDR1 SGHRS and CDR2 YFSETQ. The CDR3 runs to 16 residues. In nucleotides, the CDR3 is TGCGCCAGCAGCTTGATAGCGACAGGGGACGGAAACACCATATATTTT. Protein sequence: CASSLIATGDGNTIYF.

The chain joins TRBV4-2 to TRBJ2-1; 10 nucleotides align to TRBD2. Germline V lookup: CDR1 LGHNA, CDR2 YNFKEQ. This CDR3 has 16 residues. Losses at the gene ends were 4 bases for V and 4 bases for J; bases not matched to a gene: 7. CDR3 region: CASSPRPSGGYNEQFF. The CDR3 DNA follows: TGTGCCAGCAGCCCACGGCCTAGCGGGGGTTACAATGAGCAGTTCTTC.

The gene calls are TRBV9 and TRBJ2-1; 10 bases match TRBD2. Germline V lookup: CDR1 SGDLS, CDR2 YYNGEE. The CDR3 has 17 amino acids. Losses at the gene ends were 0 bases for V and 6 bases for J; bases not matched to a gene: 9. The DNA of the CDR3 is TGTGCCAGCAGCGTAGCCCGGGCTAGCGGGGGTTCCAATGAGCAGTTCTTC. Translated, it gives CASSVARASGGSNEQFF.

This clone was detected a few times. The chain carries TRBV27 and TRBJ1-6, with TRBD1 as a possible D gene (6 bases). Trimming removed 4 bases from V and 8 bases from J, with 18 bases in between. Germline V lookup: CDR1 MNHEY, CDR2 SMNVEV (reference sequence). The CDR3 is 16 amino acids. CDR3 bases: TGTGCCAGCAGTTCACGGACAGTGTCAAGGTATTCACCCCTCCACTTT. The encoded protein is CASSSRTVSRYSPLHF.

This chain connects TRBV19 to TRBJ2-1; 11 nucleotides align to TRBD2. Germline V gives CDR1 LNHDA, CDR2 SQIVND (reference sequence). V was pared by 1 base and J by 7 bases, with 3 bases of the junction left unmatched. The CDR3 length is 15 residues. CDR3 sequence (DNA): TGTGCCAGTAGTATAGTAGCGGGGGGGCAAAATGAGCAGTTCTTC. The encoded protein is CASSIVAGGQNEQFF.

The CDR3 DNA reads as TGTGCCAGCAGCTTAATCCCCCCCACAGCCGAAGAGACCCAGTACTTC. Amino acids: CASSLIPPTAEETQYF. This chain connects TRBV7-8 to TRBJ2-5; D uncertain. The CDR3 is 16 residues long. Trimming pared 2 bases from V and 3 bases from J, leaving 16 bases between. Germline values: CDR1 SGHVS, CDR2 FQNEAQ.

The chain carries TRBV7-9 and TRBJ2-7; no definite D call. CDR3 length: 11 amino acids. Germline lookup yields CDR1 SEHNR and CDR2 FQNEAQ (reference sequence). Trimming took off 3 bases at V and 2 bases at J, with 2 bases between the two ends. The CDR3, as DNA: TGTGCCAGCAGCTTCGCCTACGAGCAGTACTTC. Translated, it gives CASSFAYEQYF.

The genes are TRBV10-2 and TRBJ2-1, with no clear D. Germline V lookup: CDR1 WSHSY, CDR2 SAAADI. V lost 0 bases, J lost 5 bases, and 8 bases lay in between. The CDR3 covers 14 residues. CDR3 protein: CASSESIGDNEQFF. The CDR3 DNA sequence: TGCGCCAGCAGTGAGTCGATTGGAGACAATGAGCAGTTCTTC.

This rearrangement joins TRBV27 to TRBJ1-2; D possibly corresponds to TRBD1 (6 bases). The CDR3 sequence is 15 residues long. Germline V gives CDR1 MNHEY, CDR2 SMNVEV (reference sequence). Trimming stripped 2 bases from V and 3 bases from J, with 13 bases between. DNA of the CDR3: TGTGCCAGCAGTTTAGTGGGGGCAGGGGACTATGGCTACACCTTC. Protein product: CASSLVGAGDYGYTF.

This chain uses TRBV7-3 with TRBJ1-1; D is unclear. V dropped 1 base and J dropped 1 base, with 4 bases sitting between them. There are 13 residues in the CDR3. Germline CDR1 and CDR2: SGHTA and FQGTGA. The CDR3 coding sequence is TGTGCCAGCAGCTTAAGAGGGAACACTGAAGCTTTCTTT. It codes for CASSLRGNTEAFF. The whole variable domain, filled in from reference TRBV7-3 and TRBJ1-1, reads GAGVSQTPSNKVTEKGKYVELRCDPISGHTALYWYRQSLGQGPEFLIYFQGTGAADDSGLPNDRFFAVRPEGSVSTLKIQRTERGDSAVYLCASSLRGNTEAFFGQGTRLTVV.

The chain couples TRBV9 to TRBJ1-6; no firm D call. Germline loops: CDR1 SGDLS, CDR2 YYNGEE. The germline V and J ends were trimmed by 3 bases and 9 bases, with 16 bases remaining between them. The CDR3 is made up of 15 amino acids. As DNA, the CDR3 is TGTGCCAGCAGCGCCTCGGGAGTCCGGGGTTCACCCCTCCACTTT. Protein sequence: CASSASGVRGSPLHF.

This chain uses TRBV25-1 with TRBJ1-4; D may be TRBD1 (6 bases). Deletions cut 4 bases from V and 0 bases from J, with 9 bases between. The CDR3 loop spans 15 amino acids. Per the germline V gene, CDR1 is MGHDK and CDR2 is SYGVNS. The CDR3 DNA reads as TGTGCCAGCAGTGGGAAGGGGGCAACTAATGAAAAACTGTTTTTT. As protein: CASSGKGATNEKLFF. Supplemented by reference TRBV25-1 and TRBJ1-4, the full variable domain reads EADIYQTPRYLVIGTGKKITLECSQTMGHDKMYWYQQDPGMELHLIHYSYGVNSTEKGDLSSESTVSRIRTEHFPLTLESARPSHTSQYLCASSGKGATNEKLFFGSGTQLSVL.

V gene TRBV6-5 combines with J gene TRBJ2-7; 12 nucleotides agree with TRBD2. The CDR3 is made up of 16 amino acids. After removal of 0 bases from V and 1 base from J, the junction contained 1 base not matched to a gene. Per germline, CDR1 MNHEY and CDR2 SVGAGI. CDR3 in DNA: TGTGCCAGCAGTTACTCGACTAGCGGGGGATCCTACGAGCAGTACTTC. Translation gives CASSYSTSGGSYEQYF.

By sample fraction, this clone is medium-sized. This rearrangement joins TRBV6-4 to TRBJ2-1, with TRBD2 identical over 14 bases. This CDR3 comprises 16 residues. V shed 0 bases and J 6 bases; nucleotides not matched to a gene: 1. Germline lookup yields CDR1 MRHNA and CDR2 SNTAGT. CDR3 sequence reads: CASSDSTSGGANEQFF. The CDR3 nucleotides read TGTGCCAGCAGTGACTCGACTAGCGGGGGGGCCAATGAGCAGTTCTTC.

The V and J genes are TRBV9 and TRBJ2-1, with TRBD1 identical over 9 bases. Trimming cost V 3 bases and J 5 bases; bases outside gene matches: 3. The CDR3 has 14 residues. CDR1 SGDLS and CDR2 YYNGEE come from the germline V gene. CDR3 DNA sequence: TGTGCCAGCAGCGCCGACAGGGGGAACAATGAGCAGTTCTTC. Translating it yields CASSADRGNNEQFF. The whole variable domain, remainder taken from reference TRBV9 and TRBJ2-1, is DSGVTQTPKHLITATGQRVTLRCSPRSGDLSVYWYQQSLDQGLQFLIQYYNGEERAKGNILERFSAQQFPDLHSELNLSSLELGDSALYFCASSADRGNNEQFFGPGTRLTVL.

The chain joins TRBV7-2 to TRBJ1-1; 10 bases agree with TRBD1. This CDR3 is built from 18 residues. Germline V CDR1 and CDR2: SGHTA, FQGNSA. V lost 5 bases to trimming and J lost 3 bases; unmatched junction nucleotides: 15. CDR3 in DNA: TGTGCCAGCAGCGAAGGAACCGGGACAGGGGTAGGTGACACTGAAGCTTTCTTT. Its translation: CASSEGTGTGVGDTEAFF.

This clone was seen a handful of times. The V gene is TRBV6-5, the J gene TRBJ1-1; 9 bases align to TRBD1. The CDR3 totals 15 residues. J was trimmed by 1 base and V by 9 bases; bases with no gene match: 9. CDR1 and CDR2 from the germline V gene are MNHEY and SVGAGI. The DNA for the CDR3 is TGTGCCAGTCGAGGGACAGGGCACCCGAACACTGAAGCTTTCTTT. It translates to CASRGTGHPNTEAFF.

V and J are TRBV7-2 and TRBJ2-1, with 9 bases matching TRBD2. CDR1 is SGHTA, CDR2 FQGNSA, per germline. V shed 1 base and J 7 bases; nucleotides not matched to a gene: 5. CDR3 length: 15 amino acids. The CDR3 nucleotides read TGTGCCAGCAGCTTAGGACTAGCGGTGGGGAATGAGCAGTTCTTC. This encodes CASSLGLAVGNEQFF.

The V and J genes are TRBV7-8 and TRBJ2-6; 8 bases map to TRBD1. The CDR3 spans 18 residues. Germline V gives CDR1 SGHVS, CDR2 FQNEAQ. J lost 0 bases, V lost 6 bases, and 10 bases had no gene match. CDR3 bases: TGTGCCAGCAGTGTTGGGACAGGAACGATCTCTGGGGCCAACGTCCTGACTTTC. This sequence encodes CASSVGTGTISGANVLTF.

This clone was detected only once. The chain uses TRBV2 and TRBJ2-1; 7 bases are a match to TRBD2. CDR3 length: 11 amino acids. CDR1 is SNHLY and CDR2 is FYNNEI in the germline V gene. V was clipped by 7 bases and J by 10 bases; unmatched bases: 4. The DNA of the CDR3 is TGTGCCAGCATGGGGGGGGTAGAGCAGTTCTTC. This codes for CASMGGVEQFF.

This clone was picked up one time. This rearrangement joins TRBV10-3 to TRBJ2-7; the D gene is possibly TRBD1 (6 bases). Looked up from germline, CDR1 is ENHRY and CDR2 is SYGVKD. The CDR3 totals 12 residues. Between the trimmed V and J ends, which lost 10 bases and 0 bases, there was a span of 10 bases. CDR3 sequence (DNA): TGTGCCACCAGGGGAGCCTCCTACGAGCAGTACTTC. This gives the protein CATRGASYEQYF.

The V gene is TRBV4-3, the J gene TRBJ2-3, with 9 nucleotides matching TRBD2. Trimming took 0 bases from V and 0 from J; bases not matched to a gene: 1. CDR1 and CDR2 (germline): LGHNA, YSLEER. The CDR3 has 16 residues. The CDR3 coding sequence is TGCGCCAGCAGCCAAGAGACTAGCGGTAGCACAGATACGCAGTATTTT. It codes for CASSQETSGSTDTQYF.

CDR3 DNA sequence: TGCGCCAGCAGCCTGGGACACGATAGCAATCAGCCCCAGCATTTT. Translating it yields CASSLGHDSNQPQHF. The V and J genes are TRBV4-3 and TRBJ1-5; possible D gene TRBD1, 6 bases. V was trimmed by 4 bases and J by 0 bases, leaving 10 bases between them. The CDR3 has 15 residues. Germline CDR1 and CDR2: LGHNA and YSLEER.